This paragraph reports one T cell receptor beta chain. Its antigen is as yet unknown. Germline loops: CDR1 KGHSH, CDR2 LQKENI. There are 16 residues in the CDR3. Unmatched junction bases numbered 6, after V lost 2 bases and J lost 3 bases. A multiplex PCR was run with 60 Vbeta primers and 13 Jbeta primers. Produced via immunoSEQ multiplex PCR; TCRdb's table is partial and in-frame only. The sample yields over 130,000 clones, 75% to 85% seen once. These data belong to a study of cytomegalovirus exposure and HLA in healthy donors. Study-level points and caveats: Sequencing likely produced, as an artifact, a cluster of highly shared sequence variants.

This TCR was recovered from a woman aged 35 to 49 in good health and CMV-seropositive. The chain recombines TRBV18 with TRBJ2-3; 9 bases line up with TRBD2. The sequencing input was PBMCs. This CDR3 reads CASSPAGSGRTDTQYF. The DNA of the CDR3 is TGTGCCAGCTCACCAGCGGGTAGCGGGAGAACAGATACGCAGTATTTT.